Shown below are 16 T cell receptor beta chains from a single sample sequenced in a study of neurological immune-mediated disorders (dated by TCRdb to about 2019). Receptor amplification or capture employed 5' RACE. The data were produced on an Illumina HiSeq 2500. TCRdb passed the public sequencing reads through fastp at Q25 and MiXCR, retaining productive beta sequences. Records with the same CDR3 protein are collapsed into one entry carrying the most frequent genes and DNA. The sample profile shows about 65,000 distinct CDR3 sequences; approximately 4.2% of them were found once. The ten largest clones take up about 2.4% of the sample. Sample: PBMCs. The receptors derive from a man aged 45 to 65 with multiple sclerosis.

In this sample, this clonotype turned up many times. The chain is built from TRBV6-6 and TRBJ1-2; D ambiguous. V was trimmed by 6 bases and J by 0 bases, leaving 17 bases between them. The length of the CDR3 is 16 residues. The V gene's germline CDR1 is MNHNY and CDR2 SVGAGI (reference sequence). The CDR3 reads CASSPANTKANYGYTF. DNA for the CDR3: TGTGCCAGCAGCCCGGCCAATACGAAAGCTAACTATGGCTACACCTTC.

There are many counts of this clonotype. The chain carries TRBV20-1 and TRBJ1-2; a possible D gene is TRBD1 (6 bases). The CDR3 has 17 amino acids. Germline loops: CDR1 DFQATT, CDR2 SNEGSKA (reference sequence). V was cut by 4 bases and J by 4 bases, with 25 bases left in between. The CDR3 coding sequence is TGCAGTGCTACCGAGACAGGATCAGTGGGGATGTTCTATGGCTACACCTTC. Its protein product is CSATETGSVGMFYGYTF.

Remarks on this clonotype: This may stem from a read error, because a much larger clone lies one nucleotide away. This CDR3 reads CASSYTQMRNQPQHF. In DNA, the CDR3 is TGTGCCAGCAGTTACACTCAGATGAGAAATCAGCCCCAGCATTTT. This chain links TRBV6-2 or TRBV6-3 with TRBJ1-5, with no clear D. This CDR3 contains 15 residues. Trimming left V 2 bases short and J 4 bases short, with 12 bases between. Germline CDR1 MNHEY, CDR2 SVGEGT.

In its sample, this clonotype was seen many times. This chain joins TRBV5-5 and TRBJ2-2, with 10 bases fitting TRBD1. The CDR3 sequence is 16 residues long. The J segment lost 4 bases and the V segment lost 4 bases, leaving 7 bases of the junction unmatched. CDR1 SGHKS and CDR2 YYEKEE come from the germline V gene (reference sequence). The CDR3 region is CASSHGTGVITGELFF. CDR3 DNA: TGTGCCAGCAGCCATGGGACAGGGGTAATCACCGGGGAGCTGTTTTTT.

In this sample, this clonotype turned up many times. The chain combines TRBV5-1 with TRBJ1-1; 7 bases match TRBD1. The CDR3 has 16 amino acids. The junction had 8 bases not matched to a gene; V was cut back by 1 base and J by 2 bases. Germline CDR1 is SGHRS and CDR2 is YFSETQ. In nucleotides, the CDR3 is TGCGCCAGCAGCTTGCTGGGGACAGAAATAAACACTGAAGCTTTCTTT. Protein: CASSLLGTEINTEAFF. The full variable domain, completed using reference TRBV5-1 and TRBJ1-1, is KAGVTQTPRYLIKTRGQQVTLSCSPISGHRSVSWYQQTPGQGLQFLFEYFSETQRNKGNFPGRFSGRQFSNSRSEMNVSTLELGDSALYLCASSLLGTEINTEAFFGQGTRLTVV.

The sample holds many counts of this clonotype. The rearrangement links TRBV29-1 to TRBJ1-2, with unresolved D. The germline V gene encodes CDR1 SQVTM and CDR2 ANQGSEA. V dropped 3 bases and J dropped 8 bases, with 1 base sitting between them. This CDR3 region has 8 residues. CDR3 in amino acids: CSVDGYTF. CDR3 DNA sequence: TGCAGCGTTGACGGCTACACCTTC.

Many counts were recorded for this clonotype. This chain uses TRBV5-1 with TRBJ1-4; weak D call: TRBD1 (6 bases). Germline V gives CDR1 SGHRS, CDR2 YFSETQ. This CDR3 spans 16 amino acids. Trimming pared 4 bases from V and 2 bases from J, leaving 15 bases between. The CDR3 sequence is CASSPTNRDTNEKLFF. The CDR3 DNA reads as TGCGCCAGCAGCCCCACAAACAGGGATACTAATGAAAAACTGTTTTTT.

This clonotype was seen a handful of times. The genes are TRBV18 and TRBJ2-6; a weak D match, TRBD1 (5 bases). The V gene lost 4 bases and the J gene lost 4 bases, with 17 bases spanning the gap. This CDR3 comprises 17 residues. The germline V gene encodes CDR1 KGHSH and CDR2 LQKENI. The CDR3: CASSLTLTGSGANVLTF. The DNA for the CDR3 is TGTGCCAGCTCACTTACTCTAACAGGATCCGGGGCCAACGTCCTGACTTTC.

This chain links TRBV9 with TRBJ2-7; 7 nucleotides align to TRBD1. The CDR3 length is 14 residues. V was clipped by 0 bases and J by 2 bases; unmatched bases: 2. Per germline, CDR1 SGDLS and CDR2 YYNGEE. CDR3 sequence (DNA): TGTGCCAGCAGCGTAGGGGACAGTCCCTACGAGCAGTACTTC. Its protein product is CASSVGDSPYEQYF.

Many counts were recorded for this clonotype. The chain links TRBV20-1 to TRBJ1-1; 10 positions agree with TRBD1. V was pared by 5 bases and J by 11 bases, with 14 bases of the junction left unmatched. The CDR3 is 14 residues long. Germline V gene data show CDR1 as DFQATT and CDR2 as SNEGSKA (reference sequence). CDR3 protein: CSAVRQGAWLRAFF. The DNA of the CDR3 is TGCAGTGCTGTTAGACAGGGGGCTTGGTTGAGGGCTTTCTTT.

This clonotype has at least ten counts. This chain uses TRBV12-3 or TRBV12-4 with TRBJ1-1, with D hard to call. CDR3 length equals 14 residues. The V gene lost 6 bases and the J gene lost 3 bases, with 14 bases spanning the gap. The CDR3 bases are TGTGCCAGCAGCGTGGGCAGCGTGGACACTGAAGCTTTCTTT. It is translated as CASSVGSVDTEAFF.

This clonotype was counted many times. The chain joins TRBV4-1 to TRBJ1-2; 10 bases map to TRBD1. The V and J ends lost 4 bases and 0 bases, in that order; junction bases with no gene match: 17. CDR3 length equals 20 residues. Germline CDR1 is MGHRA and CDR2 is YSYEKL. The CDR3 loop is CASSRVWGTGTGVSNYGYTF. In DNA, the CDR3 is TGCGCCAGCAGCCGTGTATGGGGAACCGGGACAGGGGTCTCTAACTATGGCTACACCTTC.

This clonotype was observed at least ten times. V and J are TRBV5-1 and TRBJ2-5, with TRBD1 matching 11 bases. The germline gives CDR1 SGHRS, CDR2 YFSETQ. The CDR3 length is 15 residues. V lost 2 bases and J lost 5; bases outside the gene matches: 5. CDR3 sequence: CASSLRTGGGETQYF. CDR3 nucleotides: TGCGCCAGCAGCTTACGGACAGGGGGCGGCGAGACCCAGTACTTC.

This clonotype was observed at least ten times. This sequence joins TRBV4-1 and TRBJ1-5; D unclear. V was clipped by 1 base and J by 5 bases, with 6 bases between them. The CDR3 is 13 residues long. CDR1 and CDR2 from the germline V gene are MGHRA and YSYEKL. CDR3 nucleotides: TGCGCCAGCAGCCAAGCAGGCTATCAGCCCCAGCATTTT. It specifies CASSQAGYQPQHF.

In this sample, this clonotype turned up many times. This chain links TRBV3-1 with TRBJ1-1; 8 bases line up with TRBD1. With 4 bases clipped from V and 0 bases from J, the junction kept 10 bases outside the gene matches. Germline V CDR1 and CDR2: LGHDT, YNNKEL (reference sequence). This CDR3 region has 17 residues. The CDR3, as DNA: TGTGCCAGCAGCCCCGGACAGGGCCTTTCCATGAACACTGAAGCTTTCTTT. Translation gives CASSPGQGLSMNTEAFF.

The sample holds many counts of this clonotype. The CDR3, as DNA: TGTGCCAGCAGCCTGACACGGGACGAGCAGTACTTC. This translates into CASSLTRDEQYF. The chain recombines TRBV7-9 with TRBJ2-7; D is undetermined. Germline lookup yields CDR1 SEHNR and CDR2 FQNEAQ (reference sequence). CDR3 size: 12 residues. Trimming shortened V by 5 bases and J by 5 bases, and 10 bases separated the two germline ends. The full variable domain, its missing parts supplied by reference TRBV7-9 and TRBJ2-7, is DTGVSQNPRHKITKRGQNVTFRCDPISEHNRLYWYRQTLGQGPEFLTYFQNEAQLEKSRLLSDRFSAERPKGSFSTLEIQRTEQGDSAMYLCASSLTRDEQYFGPGTRLTVT.